What follows is one T cell receptor beta chain and its context. What it recognizes is unknown. The data were obtained in a study of cytomegalovirus exposure and HLA in healthy donors. Study-wide results and limits: Later on, a genetic analysis was performed. It linked a missense variant in DCLRE1C with V- and J-gene trimming of TCR beta. Most TCR beta V segments were productive about 87% or about 30% of the time in an earlier analysis. Most TCR sequences showed up rarely, but some public TCRs showed up in many donors.

Donors showed nominal health when sampled, although they likely had unrecorded immune exposures. Both 60 Vbeta primers and 13 Jbeta primers went into the PCR. Data came from immunoSEQ multiplex PCR; TCRdb stores just in-frame clones and leaves some out. The table lists around 160,000 clones, 60% to 80% of them singletons. The CDR3 extends over 15 amino acids. Germline values: CDR1 SGHNT, CDR2 YENEEA. Deletions cut 5 bases from V and 0 bases from J, with 10 bases between. Input material: PBMCs. V usage is TRBV11-3 and J usage is TRBJ2-2; a weak D match, TRBD2 (6 bases). The origin of this receptor is a man aged 18-30 years in good health and CMV-seropositive. The CDR3 sequence: CASSTRLANTGELFF. The DNA for the CDR3 is TGTGCCAGCAGCACGAGACTAGCGAACACCGGGGAGCTGTTTTTT.